The entry below gives a single T cell receptor (beta chain) sequence along with its context. The data stem from a study of Ad26.COV2.S vaccination and SARS-CoV-2 variants. The germline V gene encodes CDR1 SGHRS and CDR2 YFSETQ. The CDR3 has 16 residues. With 2 bases clipped from V and 6 bases from J, the junction kept 10 bases outside the gene matches. Sequenced by immunoSEQ multiplex PCR; TCRdb stores in-frame clones only, minus some. The table lists roughly 680,000 clones, about 89% of them singletons, with about 1.5% in the top ten. Indicated treatment: 19 received Ad26.COV2.S at low or high dose, single or two shots; about 5 received placebo; per-sample allocation not given. Samples came from day 63 after the first vaccine or placebo injection.

The sequencing used peripheral blood, collected in a trial of Ad26.COV2.S vaccine versus placebo. The TCR was taken from a person aged 18-60 years who received the Ad26.COV2.S COVID-19 vaccine or a placebo. This sequence joins TRBV5-1 and TRBJ2-3; 9 bases match TRBD2. As DNA, the CDR3 is TGCGCCAGCAGCTTACTGGTAGCGGGAGTGGAGGATACGCAGTATTTT. It codes for CASSLLVAGVEDTQYF.